This entry concerns a single T cell receptor beta chain. Original handling: Scientists estimated how many nucleated cells there were by amplifying reference gene primers. Generated by immunoSEQ multiplex PCR, the TCRdb table keeps only in-frame clones and is missing some. V and J calls and clone size are given by that table; D and trimming were obtained from the DNA. The data hold approximately 270,000 clones, with 65% to 90% observed a single time. Self-reported history from a screening survey and questionnaire set each donor's cohort. This sample is part of a study of blood T cell repertoires in COVID-19. This CDR3 is 14 amino acids long. The V and J ends lost 0 bases and 4 bases respectively, with 9 bases between them. Germline values: CDR1 SGHNT, CDR2 YENEEA.

What was sequenced was PBMCs or T cells enriched from blood (not recorded which). This chain links TRBV11-3 with TRBJ1-2; no firm D call. This clonotype originated in a man aged 35-49 years who had recovered from COVID-19. The CDR3 here is CASSLERRSYGYTF. CDR3 nucleotides: TGTGCCAGCAGCTTAGAGCGCCGGTCCTATGGCTACACCTTC.